This passage covers 32 T cell receptor beta chains from one sample sequenced in a study of blood T cell repertoires in COVID-19. Clones were sequenced by immunoSEQ multiplex PCR, and TCRdb holds only the in-frame ones, with some missing. There are about 270,000 clones in the sample; more than 75% occur only once, and approximately 6% lies in the top ten. The sequenced sample was peripheral blood. These receptor sequences come from a woman aged 80 or over with COVID-19, enrolled during active disease.

The chain links TRBV10-2 to TRBJ1-5; 7 bases align to TRBD1. Germline V gives CDR1 WSHSY, CDR2 SAAADI. The V segment lost 4 bases and the J segment 3 bases; nucleotides outside the gene matches: 18. CDR3 length: 19 residues. The CDR3 DNA sequence: TGCGCCAGCAGTGTTAGGGGGCTCCAACCTGGAGGGGTCAATCAGCCCCAGCATTTT. It codes for CASSVRGLQPGGVNQPQHF.

The rearrangement joins TRBV7-9 to TRBJ1-1; D remains ambiguous. Germline-derived CDR1 and CDR2 are SEHNR and FQNEAQ (reference sequence). V lost 3 bases and J 4 bases, leaving 9 bases between the germline ends. The CDR3 extends over 13 amino acids. The CDR3 region has the DNA TGTGCCAGCAGCTTTGGACGGGGCACTGAAGCTTTCTTT. Protein sequence: CASSFGRGTEAFF.

The chain is built from TRBV7-2 and TRBJ1-4; possibly TRBD1 for D (6 bases). The germline CDR1 and CDR2 sequences are SGHTA and FQGNSA. V dropped 1 base and J dropped 0 bases, with 12 bases sitting between them. The CDR3 covers 17 residues. Here the CDR3 reads CASSLDGQGSTNEKLFF. The CDR3 DNA is TGTGCCAGCAGCTTAGATGGGCAGGGGTCAACTAATGAAAAACTGTTTTTT.

This clone was picked up one time. The DNA for the CDR3 is TGTGCCAGTACCGATTTCCGGGGCACAGATACGCAGTATTTT. It specifies CASTDFRGTDTQYF. V gene TRBV19 combines with J gene TRBJ2-3; no clear D gene. Germline assignment: CDR1 LNHDA and CDR2 SQIVND (reference sequence). The CDR3 is 14 amino acids. Trimming took off 7 bases at V and 1 base at J, with 12 bases between the two ends.

This chain links TRBV6-2 or TRBV6-3 with TRBJ2-5, with TRBD1 identical over 7 bases. Germline V gene sequence: CDR1 MNHEY, CDR2 SVGEGT. V lost 4 bases, J lost 5 bases, and 10 bases stayed unmatched. There are 15 residues in the CDR3. This CDR3 reads CASSLGGQSWETQYF. The CDR3 DNA reads TGTGCCAGCAGTTTAGGGGGACAGTCCTGGGAGACCCAGTACTTC.

The chain couples TRBV27 to TRBJ2-6, with no clear D. Trimming shortened V by 5 bases and J by 0 bases, and 14 bases separated the two germline ends. This CDR3 comprises 17 residues. In germline, CDR1 is MNHEY, CDR2 SMNVEV (reference sequence). The chain's CDR3 is CASSAPRPDSGANVLTF. The CDR3 DNA follows: TGTGCCAGCAGTGCCCCTAGGCCTGACTCTGGGGCCAACGTCCTGACTTTC.

The chain has TRBV18 and TRBJ1-4; TRBD1 aligns across 7 bases. Unmatched junction bases numbered 8, after V lost 3 bases and J lost 7 bases. Germline values: CDR1 KGHSH, CDR2 LQKENI. This CDR3 region has 15 residues. The CDR3 region is CASSPSTGSSEKLFF. As DNA, the CDR3 is TGTGCCAGCTCACCCTCGACAGGGTCTTCTGAAAAACTGTTTTTT.

This clone was counted once. The chain links TRBV6-6 to TRBJ1-1, with D uncertain. Trimming pared 8 bases from V and 1 base from J, leaving 11 bases between. Germline V gives CDR1 MNHNY, CDR2 SVGAGI (reference sequence). The CDR3 has 13 amino acids. In nucleotides, the CDR3 is TGTGCCAGCTCTGCAGAATGGAACACTGAAGCTTTCTTT. Encoded protein: CASSAEWNTEAFF.

This clone was recorded once. J is TRBJ2-5 and V is TRBV7-2; a weak D match, TRBD2 (6 bases). This CDR3 is built from 15 residues. CDR1 is SGHTA, CDR2 FQGNSA, per germline. V lost 1 base and J 4 bases, leaving 13 bases between the germline ends. The CDR3 nucleotides read TGTGCCAGCAGCTTAGATGGGGGGATCGGAGAGACCCAGTACTTC. This translates into CASSLDGGIGETQYF.

The chain links TRBV4-1 to TRBJ1-3; 8 bases fit TRBD1. The J segment lost 1 base and the V segment lost 7 bases, leaving 6 bases of the junction unmatched. CDR1 MGHRA and CDR2 YSYEKL come from the germline V gene. The CDR3 is made up of 15 amino acids. CDR3: CASKGQVLSGNTIYF. For the CDR3, the DNA is TGCGCCAGCAAGGGACAGGTATTGTCTGGAAACACCATATATTTT.

This clone came up once. The rearrangement joins TRBV19 to TRBJ2-1; 7 bases line up with TRBD2. CDR3 length: 14 amino acids. V dropped 8 bases and J dropped 1; count of bases not matched to a gene: 5. Germline loops: CDR1 LNHDA, CDR2 SQIVND (reference sequence). CDR3 in DNA: TGTGCCAGTGCTCAGGGAGGGTCCTACAATGAGCAGTTCTTC. Translating gives CASAQGGSYNEQFF.

The chain has TRBV3-1 (or the pseudogene TRBV3-2) and TRBJ2-1, with D possibly matching TRBD2 (6 bases). The CDR3 covers 14 residues. Trimming took 4 bases from V and 3 from J, leaving 10 bases between them. Germline assignment: CDR1 LGHDT and CDR2 YNNKEL (reference sequence). Here the CDR3 DNA reads TGTGCCAGCAGCCGGCGCGGGGTCTACAATGAGCAGTTCTTC. This translates into CASSRRGVYNEQFF.

This clone has only one observation. The V gene is TRBV7-2, the J gene TRBJ1-3; no reliable D call. The CDR3 totals 14 residues. Per germline, CDR1 SGHTA and CDR2 FQGNSA. V gave up 2 bases and J gave up 4 bases, with 9 bases separating them. The CDR3 nucleotides read TGTGCCAGCAGCTTAACCCGGTCAGGAAACACCATATATTTT. It yields the protein CASSLTRSGNTIYF.

V and J are TRBV28 and TRBJ2-1, with 13 positions matching TRBD2. Trimming at V came to 5 bases and at J to 3 bases, leaving 10 bases not matched to a gene. The CDR3 runs 18 residues. The germline V gene has CDR1 MDHEN and CDR2 SYDVKM. Here the CDR3 DNA reads TGTGCCAGCAGTCCCCACCCAGGGACTAGCGGGAACTACAATGAGCAGTTCTTC. Protein sequence: CASSPHPGTSGNYNEQFF.

This chain's CDR3 is CASSVKGGPYEQYF. CDR3 DNA sequence: TGTGCCAGCAGCGTGAAGGGGGGGCCCTACGAGCAGTACTTC. The rearrangement joins TRBV13 to TRBJ2-7, with D maybe TRBD2 (7 bases). The V gene's germline CDR1 is PRHDT and CDR2 FYEKMQ (reference sequence). Trimming stripped 5 bases from V and 2 bases from J, with 13 bases between. This CDR3 is 14 amino acids long.

The chain couples TRBV3-1 (or the pseudogene TRBV3-2) to TRBJ2-5, with 9 bases that match TRBD1. The CDR3 covers 16 residues. In germline, CDR1 is LGHDT, CDR2 YNNKEL (reference sequence). V dropped 1 base and J dropped 7; count of bases not matched to a gene: 10. This CDR3 is CASSQAFGTGIGTQYF. The CDR3, as DNA: TGTGCCAGCAGCCAAGCCTTCGGGACAGGGATAGGGACCCAGTACTTC.

The chain combines TRBV6-4 with TRBJ2-7; 10 nucleotides agree with TRBD1. Germline trimming cut 7 bases from V and 2 bases from J; bases unmatched to any gene: 8. Germline CDR1 is MRHNA and CDR2 is SNTAGT. The CDR3 has 15 residues. This CDR3 reads CASKLLGTGAYEQYF. The CDR3 DNA sequence: TGTGCCAGCAAACTACTCGGGACAGGGGCCTACGAGCAGTACTTC.

This sequence joins TRBV30 and TRBJ2-7, with D unresolved. V lost 1 base, J lost 5 bases, and 18 bases lay in between. CDR1 is GTSNPN and CDR2 is SVGIG in the germline V gene (reference sequence). This CDR3 has 15 residues. CDR3 residues: CAWSGISIREDEQYF. The CDR3 nucleotides read TGTGCCTGGAGTGGGATTTCGATTCGCGAGGACGAGCAGTACTTC.

J is TRBJ2-6 and V is TRBV28, with D hard to call. This CDR3 spans 15 amino acids. V was shortened by 3 bases and J by 0 bases, with 6 bases between the two germline ends. CDR1 is MDHEN, CDR2 SYDVKM, per germline. This CDR3 is CASSFEVSGANVLTF. The CDR3 nucleotides are TGTGCCAGCAGTTTTGAGGTCTCTGGGGCCAACGTCCTGACTTTC.

J is TRBJ1-2 and V is TRBV5-6; no clear D. Germline lookup yields CDR1 SGHDT and CDR2 YYEEEE. Trimming pared 3 bases from V and 4 bases from J, leaving 13 bases between. The CDR3 is 14 amino acids. CDR3 sequence: CASSWKSWAYGYTF. CDR3 nucleotide sequence: TGTGCCAGCAGCTGGAAAAGCTGGGCCTATGGCTACACCTTC.

As regards this clone: At one end the junction does not follow the germline gene, possibly because of a read error. CDR3 nucleotide sequence: TGCGCCAGCAGCCAAGATATCACAGCTAAATATGGCTACACCTTC. This gives the protein CASSQDITAKYGYTF. The chain is built from TRBV4-1 and TRBJ1-2, with unresolved D. The CDR3 sequence is 15 residues long. Looked up from germline, CDR1 is MGHRA and CDR2 is YSYEKL.

The rearrangement uses TRBV6-1 and TRBJ2-7; D unresolved. Germline V CDR1 and CDR2: MNHNS, SASEGT. The V end was cut by 0 bases, the J end by 4 bases, with 19 bases between. This CDR3 region has 17 residues. The DNA of the CDR3 is TGTGCCAGCAGTGAAGCGCTTCTTAGCCAGATTGATTACGAGCAGTACTTC. Encoded protein: CASSEALLSQIDYEQYF.

This rearrangement joins TRBV5-1 to TRBJ1-1, with D uncertain. From germline, CDR1 is SGHRS and CDR2 YFSETQ. Trimming shortened V by 4 bases and J by 1 base, and 14 bases separated the two germline ends. The CDR3 has 15 residues. As DNA, the CDR3 is TGCGCCAGCAGCCAAAGAACCCGGGGGAACACTGAAGCTTTCTTT. Its protein product is CASSQRTRGNTEAFF.

In this sample, this clone turned up once. The rearrangement links TRBV27 to TRBJ2-2, with D possibly matching TRBD2 (6 bases). Germline-derived CDR1 and CDR2 are MNHEY and SMNVEV (reference sequence). V was cut by 3 bases and J by 1 base, with 9 bases left in between. The CDR3 length is 15 residues. The CDR3 DNA reads as TGTGCCAGCAGTTTGTTCGGGGGGAACACCGGGGAGCTGTTTTTT. Residues: CASSLFGGNTGELFF.

This chain connects TRBV18 to TRBJ1-1; 7 bases line up with TRBD1. Per germline, CDR1 KGHSH and CDR2 LQKENI. The J segment lost 1 base and the V segment lost 3 bases, leaving 11 bases of the junction unmatched. There are 17 residues in the CDR3. CDR3 sequence (DNA): TGTGCCAGCTCACCTGAGACGATGAACAGGGGGAACACTGAAGCTTTCTTT. Its translation is CASSPETMNRGNTEAFF. Looking up the rest from reference TRBV18 and TRBJ1-1 gives the full variable domain: NAGVMQNPRHLVRRRGQEARLRCSPMKGHSHVYWYRQLPEEGLKFMVYLQKENIIDESGMPKERFSAEFPKEGPSILRIQQVVRGDSAAYFCASSPETMNRGNTEAFFGQGTRLTVV.

The chain employs TRBV7-2 and TRBJ2-5; 8 bases are shared with TRBD2. The CDR3 consists of 15 residues. The ends lost 2 bases at V and 1 base at J; junction bases unmatched: 3. CDR1 is SGHTA and CDR2 is FQGNSA in the germline V gene. CDR3 DNA: TGTGCCAGCAGCTTACTAGCGGGTAGCCAAGAGACCCAGTACTTC. Protein: CASSLLAGSQETQYF. Drawing the rest from reference TRBV7-2 and TRBJ2-5, the complete variable domain is GAGVSQSPSNKVTEKGKDVELRCDPISGHTALYWYRQSLGQGLEFLIYFQGNSAPDKSGLPSDRFSAERTGGSVSTLTIQRTQQEDSAVYLCASSLLAGSQETQYFGPGTRLLVL.

In this sample, this clone turned up a few times. The V gene is TRBV4-1, the J gene TRBJ2-7, with D possibly being TRBD1 (6 bases). The CDR3 is made up of 16 amino acids. Germline V gene data show CDR1 as MGHRA and CDR2 as YSYEKL. V lost 0 bases to trimming and J lost 5 bases, with 17 bases between them. CDR3 residues: CASSQDGTFPPHEQYV. Here the CDR3 DNA reads TGCGCCAGCAGCCAAGATGGGACATTTCCCCCCCACGAGCAGTACGTC.

This clone was seen a few times. V is TRBV19 and J is TRBJ1-6, with no clear D. This CDR3 is 15 amino acids long. Trimming took off 8 bases at V and 0 bases at J, with 11 bases between the two ends. Germline-derived CDR1 and CDR2 are LNHDA and SQIVND (reference sequence). The CDR3 reads CASASGSSYNSPLHF. The DNA for the CDR3 is TGTGCCAGTGCCTCCGGGAGCTCCTATAATTCACCCCTCCACTTT.

The chain links TRBV2 to TRBJ2-4, with TRBD2 identical over 10 bases. Germline assignment: CDR1 SNHLY and CDR2 FYNNEI. The V and J ends lost 0 bases and 7 bases, in that order; junction bases with no gene match: 6. The CDR3 has 16 residues. The CDR3 loop is CASSEAGASGGNIQYF. The CDR3 DNA reads as TGTGCCAGCAGTGAAGCGGGAGCTAGCGGGGGTAACATTCAGTACTTC.

This clone was recorded only once. The V and J genes are TRBV2 and TRBJ2-1; possibly TRBD2 for D (6 bases). CDR1 SNHLY and CDR2 FYNNEI come from the germline V gene. V lost 3 bases, J lost 0 bases, and 9 bases lay in between. The CDR3 consists of 15 residues. CDR3 bases: TGTGCCAGCAGTGAGGAGGGAAGCTCCTACAATGAGCAGTTCTTC. It codes for CASSEEGSSYNEQFF.

The V gene is TRBV7-3, the J gene TRBJ2-1, with TRBD1 identical over 9 bases. V dropped 3 bases and J dropped 1; count of bases not matched to a gene: 1. The CDR3 length is 15 residues. Germline assignment: CDR1 SGHTA and CDR2 FQGTGA. CDR3 in amino acids: CASSLGTGSYNEQFF. In nucleotides, the CDR3 is TGTGCCAGCAGCTTGGGGACAGGGTCCTACAATGAGCAGTTCTTC.

The chain uses TRBV5-1 and TRBJ1-1; D gene unclear. Trimming removed 4 bases at V and 3 bases at J, with 10 bases between. This CDR3 spans 13 amino acids. Per germline, CDR1 SGHRS and CDR2 YFSETQ. The CDR3 sequence is CASSSTAYTEAFF. The CDR3 coding sequence is TGCGCCAGCAGCAGTACAGCTTACACTGAAGCTTTCTTT.